This T cell receptor beta chain was recorded in a study of cytomegalovirus exposure and HLA in healthy donors. For this clone: The same CDR3 also results from other DNA sequences found in this sample.

The PCR ran on 60 Vbeta and 13 Jbeta primers. How the authors handled the data: Tens of millions of unique TCR beta chains, some 9.9 million shared, were counted in a later analysis. Assay: immunoSEQ multiplex PCR; the TCRdb copy retains only in-frame clones and omits some. D and trimming were read from the DNA, whereas the V and J calls and clone size are those reported in that table. Here the sample spans more than 85,000 clones, over 60% being singletons. V lost 1 base and J 8 bases, leaving 11 bases between the germline ends. The CDR3 has 14 residues. CDR1 and CDR2 from the germline V gene are SGHTA and FQGNSA.

This clonotype was sampled from a male donor in good health and CMV-seropositive. The chain has TRBV7-2 and TRBJ1-4; TRBD1 might be the D (5 bases). Sequences were obtained from PBMCs. CDR3 nucleotides: TGTGCCAGCAGCTTAGGGCAGGGCGGAGAAAAACTGTTTTTT. Residues: CASSLGQGGEKLFF.